This TCR beta chain was retrieved from a study of OX40 agonist ivuxolimab in advanced cancers. TCRdb keeps only in-frame clones here, not all; method: immunoSEQ multiplex PCR. The sample records under 80,000 clones, more than 85% being singletons. Trimming removed 3 bases from V and 1 base from J, with 9 bases in between. Per the germline V gene, CDR1 is MNHEY and CDR2 is SMNVEV (reference sequence). The CDR3 is 14 residues long. The TCR comes from an adult with an advanced solid tumor such as melanoma, head and neck, liver or kidney cancer. The gene calls are TRBV27 and TRBJ1-1; no reliable D call. The material sequenced was CD4+ or CD8+ T cells sorted from blood, taken in a trial of the OX40 agonist ivuxolimab. This CDR3 is CASSFIAANTEAFF. The CDR3 nucleotides read TGTGCCAGCAGTTTTATAGCAGCGAACACTGAAGCTTTCTTT.